This TCR beta chain was retrieved from a study of a mutant IDH1 vaccine in newly diagnosed glioma (dated by TCRdb to the early 2020s). Turning to the overall study: Of the 25 to 40 patients who were treated, around 60% were male and approximately 40% were female, and the mean age was around 40 years. Prior to enrollment, standard therapy consisting of radiotherapy alone, temozolomide alone, or radiochemotherapy with temozolomide had been administered to patients, with the combination being received by most patients. Six visits were used for peripheral blood collection: V03 (baseline), V05, V07, V10, V12 and V13. Longitudinal TCRB deep sequencing was performed for about two dozen treated patients wherever samples were available for exploratory analyses.

Study-wide findings and limitations: Changes in the top peripheral T cell clonotypes picked up by TCRB sequencing did not appear to be linked to pseudoprogression. According to the authors, sample limitations meant that analyses of patient blood samples could not be reproduced. Immune responses induced by the vaccine were seen in roughly 92% of patients across multiple MHC alleles. Availability determined which PBMC samples were chosen for TCRB deep sequencing.

V drops 10 bases and J drops 7 bases, leaving 13 bases in between. CDR1 and CDR2, looked up from the germline V gene, are MNHEY and SVGAGI. Measured from the cysteine to the phenylalanine, the CDR3 is 12 residues long. The only DNA kept is the CDR3, 36 bases in frame from the first base. Library construction relied on the immunoSEQ multiplex PCR assay. Rearranged TCR beta chain sequences were amplified with the hsTCRB Kit following the manufacturer's protocol. TCRB libraries were sequenced on an Illumina MiSeq. The study's own analysis went as follows. The kit vendor's proprietary platform handled demultiplexing, trimming and gene mapping. TCRdb's version of the immuneACCESS table is confined to in-frame rearrangements and falls short of the full clone set. An unresolved V gene accounts for under half of the shortfall where checked; the remainder is of unknown origin. Clone size and the V and J calls come from that table; the DNA yielded D and trimming. This sample gives tens of thousands of clones in total; about 74% of them show up just once. The ten top clones hold about 1.7% of the sample.

The time point label of this sample denotes: baseline, week 1 (first vaccination visit). The intended sense of this specimen's treatment or condition label: pre-vaccination baseline after standard-of-care therapy. All donors had newly diagnosed IDH1-mutant astrocytomas of WHO grade 3 or 4 that showed loss of nuclear ATRX. The samples were drawn from NOA16, a multicentre, single-arm, open-label phase I trial in Germany that tested a mutant IDH1 peptide vaccine in humans for the first time. Blood drawn at visit V03 was used as the baseline sample for immunogenicity testing. Genomic DNA for TCRB sequencing was extracted from EDTA blood using the DNeasy Blood and Tissue Kit. A remark on this clone: Its antigen target is currently unknown. There are no base qualities to consult, and no much larger clone falls within one base.

Specimen: PBMCs, collected from a glioma patient treated with radiotherapy, temozolomide or both. The V gene is TRBV6-5 and the J gene is TRBJ1-4; the D gene cannot be resolved reliably. This TCR was sampled from a woman in her forties with glioma. The sequenced DNA is TGTGCCACGGGCCTGCTGGGTGAAAAACTGTTTTTT. Translation gives CATGLLGEKLFF.